The rows below give T cell receptor beta chains drawn from one sample of a study of tumor-infiltrating lymphocytes in oesophageal squamous cell carcinoma. TCRdb redid the calling of the PCR reads with MiXCR, one entry per CDR3 protein. This sample carries 24,000 or so distinct CDR3 sequences, more than 30% of them seen once, and the ten largest clones take about 25%. Sequenced input: esophageal tumor tissue. All receptors come from a male donor with esophageal squamous cell carcinoma. Each CDR3 is given with its conserved first and last residue. The order of the fields is V gene, clone size, CDR3 protein. Rows give clone size only sometimes, using once, few, many, or a class for an expanded clone.

v_call: TRBV6-1; clone_size: many; cdr3_aa: CASSGRAVQETQYF
v_call: TRBV7-2; clone_size: medium-sized; cdr3_aa: CASSFRWYTEAFF
v_call: TRBV7-6; clone_size: -; cdr3_aa: CASSPTTGSGTYNEQYF
v_call: TRBV7-6; clone_size: -; cdr3_aa: CASRGQGAREGNEQFF
v_call: TRBV5-6; clone_size: many; cdr3_aa: CASGLLGLAGENTGELFF
v_call: TRBV6-6; clone_size: -; cdr3_aa: CASSFTYEQYF
v_call: TRBV11-2; clone_size: -; cdr3_aa: CASSLDRGYQETQYF
v_call: TRBV7-6; clone_size: few; cdr3_aa: CASSPWGGGANVLTF
v_call: TRBV7-9; clone_size: -; cdr3_aa: CASSLENEQFF
v_call: TRBV24-1; clone_size: many; cdr3_aa: CATEREDTDTQYF
v_call: TRBV7-6; clone_size: -; cdr3_aa: CASSPWTGGTDTQYF
v_call: TRBV11-2; clone_size: many; cdr3_aa: CASSLYRLAGSSEAGEQFF
v_call: TRBV12-3/TRBV12-4; clone_size: once; cdr3_aa: CASSQIAGGEQYF
v_call: TRBV7-9; clone_size: medium-sized; cdr3_aa: CASSLLGGELNIQYF
v_call: TRBV7-8; clone_size: many; cdr3_aa: CASSLMYGQGGTGELFF
v_call: TRBV11-1; clone_size: many; cdr3_aa: CASSQGGPAETQYF
v_call: TRBV6-1; clone_size: many; cdr3_aa: CASSKRQGEKLFF
v_call: TRBV24-1; clone_size: -; cdr3_aa: CATSDSPDLPGGEQYF
v_call: TRBV4-2; clone_size: few; cdr3_aa: CASSQERGSGANVLTF
v_call: TRBV14; clone_size: many; cdr3_aa: CASSQSSYNEQFF
v_call: TRBV6-1; clone_size: medium-sized; cdr3_aa: CASRGKVNQPQHF
v_call: TRBV6-1; clone_size: many; cdr3_aa: CASSEGDRLNTEAFF
v_call: TRBV7-9; clone_size: many; cdr3_aa: CASSKTGTYEQYF
v_call: TRBV19; clone_size: many; cdr3_aa: CASSTGTGLAKNIQYF
v_call: TRBV12-3/TRBV12-4; clone_size: -; cdr3_aa: CASSLGGGPDTQYF
v_call: TRBV7-2; clone_size: once; cdr3_aa: CASSSAGGTGYGYTF
v_call: TRBV7-6; clone_size: -; cdr3_aa: CASSSGQGGETQYF